This T cell receptor beta chain was identified during a study of T cell responses to AZD1222 COVID-19 vaccine. Study as a whole: Second doses that came at about 4 or about 12 weeks were put together. Points from the study as a whole: Dominant at 160-218 and 743-854, vaccine-associated CD4 TCRs also spanned spike. Spike-specific TCR repertoires showed rising breadth and depth after two AZD1222 doses. Repertoires in all cases were sampled only once the peak T cell response had passed.

The length of the CDR3 is 15 residues. Trimming took 3 bases from V and 5 from J; bases not matched to a gene: 7. Looked up from germline, CDR1 is SEHNR and CDR2 is FQNEAQ (reference sequence). About this clone: As yet, its antigen is unknown.

Sequenced by immunoSEQ multiplex PCR; TCRdb stores in-frame clones only, minus some. The table has some 75,000 clones, 70% to 90% seen once; the top ten hold approximately 10%. The gene calls are TRBV7-9 and TRBJ2-5; TRBD1 aligns across 9 bases. The sequenced sample was peripheral blood, obtained on day 0 of AZD1222 vaccination. The sequence was obtained from an adult in good health. This CDR3 is CASSFRWTGEETQYF. DNA of the CDR3: TGTGCCAGCAGCTTTAGGTGGACAGGGGAGGAGACCCAGTACTTC.